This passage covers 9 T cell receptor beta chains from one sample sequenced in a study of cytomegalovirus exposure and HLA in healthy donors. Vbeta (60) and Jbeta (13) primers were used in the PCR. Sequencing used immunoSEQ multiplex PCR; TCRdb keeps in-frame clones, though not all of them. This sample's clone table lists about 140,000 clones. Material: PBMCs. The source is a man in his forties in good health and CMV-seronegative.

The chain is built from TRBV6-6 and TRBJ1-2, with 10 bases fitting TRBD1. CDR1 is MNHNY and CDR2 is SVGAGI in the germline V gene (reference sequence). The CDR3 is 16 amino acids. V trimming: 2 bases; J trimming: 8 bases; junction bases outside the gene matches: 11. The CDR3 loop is CASSYGGQGGRLGYTF. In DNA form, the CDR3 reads TGTGCCAGCAGTTACGGAGGACAGGGGGGACGCCTAGGCTACACCTTC.

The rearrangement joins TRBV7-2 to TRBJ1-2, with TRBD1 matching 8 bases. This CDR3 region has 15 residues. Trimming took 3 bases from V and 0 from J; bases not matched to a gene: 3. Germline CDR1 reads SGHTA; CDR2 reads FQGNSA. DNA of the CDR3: TGTGCCAGCAGCTTCACAGGGGGACCTAACTATGGCTACACCTTC. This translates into CASSFTGGPNYGYTF.

This CDR3 is CASRDWRGLGGNTIYF. In DNA, the CDR3 is TGTGCCAGCAGGGACTGGAGAGGTTTGGGTGGAAACACCATATATTTT. The V and J genes are TRBV7-2 and TRBJ1-3; the D is unclear. This CDR3 has 16 amino acids. Trimming left V 6 bases short and J 3 bases short, with 18 bases between. Germline lookup yields CDR1 SGHTA and CDR2 FQGNSA. Based on the CDR3 plus reference TRBV7-2 and TRBJ1-3, the full variable domain is GAGVSQSPSNKVTEKGKDVELRCDPISGHTALYWYRQSLGQGLEFLIYFQGNSAPDKSGLPSDRFSAERTGGSVSTLTIQRTQQEDSAVYLCASRDWRGLGGNTIYFGEGSWLTVV.

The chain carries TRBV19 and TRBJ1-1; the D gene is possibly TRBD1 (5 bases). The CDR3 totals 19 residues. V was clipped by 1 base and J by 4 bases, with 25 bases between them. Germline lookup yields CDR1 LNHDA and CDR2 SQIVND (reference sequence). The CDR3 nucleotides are TGTGCCAGTAGTATAGGGGAGGAACGAGGTGTGGGACGGGGCACTGAAGCTTTCTTT. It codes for CASSIGEERGVGRGTEAFF.

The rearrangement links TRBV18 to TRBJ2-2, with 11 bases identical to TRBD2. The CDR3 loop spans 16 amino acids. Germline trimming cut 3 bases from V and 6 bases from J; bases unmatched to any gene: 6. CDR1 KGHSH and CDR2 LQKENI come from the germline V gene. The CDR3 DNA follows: TGTGCCAGCTCACCTCGACTAGCGGGGCCCGCCGGGGAGCTGTTTTTT. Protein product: CASSPRLAGPAGELFF.

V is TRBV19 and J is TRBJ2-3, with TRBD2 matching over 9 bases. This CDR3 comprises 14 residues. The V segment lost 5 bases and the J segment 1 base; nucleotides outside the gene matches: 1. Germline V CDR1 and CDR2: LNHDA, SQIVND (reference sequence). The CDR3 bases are TGTGCCAGTAGTCGACTAGCGGGCACAGATACGCAGTATTTT. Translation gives CASSRLAGTDTQYF. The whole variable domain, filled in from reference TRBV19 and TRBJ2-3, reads DGGITQSPKYLFRKEGQNVTLSCEQNLNHDAMYWYRQDPGQGLRLIYYSQIVNDFQKGDIAEGYSVSREKKESFPLTVTSAQKNPTAFYLCASSRLAGTDTQYFGPGTRLTVL.

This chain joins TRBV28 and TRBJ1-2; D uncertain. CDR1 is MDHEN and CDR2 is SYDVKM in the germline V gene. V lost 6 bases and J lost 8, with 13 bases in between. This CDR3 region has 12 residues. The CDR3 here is CASRLRRGGYTF. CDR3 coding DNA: TGTGCCAGCAGGTTACGGAGAGGGGGCTACACCTTC.

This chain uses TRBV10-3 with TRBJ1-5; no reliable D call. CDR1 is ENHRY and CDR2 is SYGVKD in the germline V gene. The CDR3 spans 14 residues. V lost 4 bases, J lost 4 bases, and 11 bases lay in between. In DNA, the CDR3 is TGTGCCATCAGTGCAGGACTTACAAATCAGCCCCAGCATTTT. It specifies CAISAGLTNQPQHF.

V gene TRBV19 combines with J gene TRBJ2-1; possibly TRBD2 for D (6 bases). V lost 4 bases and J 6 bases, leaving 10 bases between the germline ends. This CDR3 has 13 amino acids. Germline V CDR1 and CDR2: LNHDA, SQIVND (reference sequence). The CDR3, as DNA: TGTGCCAGTAGTAAGAGACTAGTCAATGAGCAGTTCTTC. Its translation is CASSKRLVNEQFF.